The T cell receptor (beta chain) described here comes from a study of T cell responses to AZD1222 COVID-19 vaccine. CDR1 is LGHNA, CDR2 YSLEER, per germline. This CDR3 contains 14 residues. The V end lost 1 base, the J end lost 7 bases, and 13 bases lay between the germline ends. Comments on this clone: Antigen unknown.

Study observations and caveats: Within unmutated variant regions lay the reported targets of nearly half of spike-specific TCRs. Vaccine-related CD4 TCRs covered spike, predominating at 160-218 and 743-854. White British donors predominated, females outnumbered males, and clonal diversity was possibly underestimated.

The repertoire was sequenced with immunoSEQ multiplex PCR; TCRdb's copy has only in-frame clones and lacks some. The sample has 200,000 to 250,000 clones; around 94% are singletons. The receptor was derived from an adult who received the MenACWY meningococcal vaccine as a control. The sequenced sample was peripheral blood, obtained 28 days after the second dose of the MenACWY control vaccine. The chain employs TRBV4-3 and TRBJ2-5; D tentatively reads TRBD1 or TRBD2 (5 bases each). The CDR3 region is CASSQGRLGGTQYF. The DNA of the CDR3 is TGCGCCAGCAGCCAAGGGAGGCTTGGGGGGACCCAGTACTTC.